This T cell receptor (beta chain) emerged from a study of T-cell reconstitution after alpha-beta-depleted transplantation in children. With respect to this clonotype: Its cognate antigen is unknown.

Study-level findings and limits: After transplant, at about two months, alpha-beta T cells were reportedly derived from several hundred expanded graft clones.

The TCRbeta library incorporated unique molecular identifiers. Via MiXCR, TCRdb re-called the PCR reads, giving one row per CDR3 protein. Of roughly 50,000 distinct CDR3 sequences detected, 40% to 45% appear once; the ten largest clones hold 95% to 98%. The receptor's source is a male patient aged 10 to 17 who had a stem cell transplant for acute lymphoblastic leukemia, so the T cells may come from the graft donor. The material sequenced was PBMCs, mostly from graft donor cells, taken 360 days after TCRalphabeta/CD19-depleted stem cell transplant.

CDR3 in DNA: TGCAGCGCGGACCCGGGGAACACTGAAGCTTTCTTT. Translated: CSADPGNTEAFF. The chain is built from TRBV29-1 and TRBJ1-1; D not certain. CDR1 and CDR2 from the germline V gene are SQVTM and ANQGSEA. Trimming pared 7 bases from V and 1 base from J, leaving 10 bases between. The CDR3 sequence is 12 residues long.